Shown below are 8 T cell receptor beta chains from a single sample sequenced in a study of T cells after posttransplantation cyclophosphamide. Generated by immunoSEQ multiplex PCR, the TCRdb table keeps only in-frame clones and is missing some. Of about 16,000 clones in the sample, about 91% are singletons; the top ten hold roughly 0.58%. A marrow graft followed busulfan-fludarabine conditioning, with cyclophosphamide on days +3 and +4. The source was CD4+ T cells sorted from blood, collected after allogeneic stem cell transplant with posttransplant cyclophosphamide. Receptors originate from a male patient between 60 and 69 years old who received an allogeneic stem cell transplant from a related donor and was CMV-positive. Some T cells may be the graft donor's.

The genes are TRBV2 and TRBJ2-5; D perhaps matches TRBD1 (6 bases). The J call could be wrong; TRBJ2-7 is a better fit for the DNA end. The CDR3 is 17 residues long. Germline lookup yields CDR1 SNHLY and CDR2 FYNNEI. In DNA form, the CDR3 reads TGTGCCAGCAGTGTAGGGAGAACAGGGAAAGGTTCCTACGAGCAGTACTTC. Residues: CASSVGRTGKGSYEQYF.

The rearrangement uses TRBV6-5 and TRBJ2-5; TRBD1 agrees at 9 bases. The DNA end favors TRBJ2-7, so the J call may be wrong. Germline loops: CDR1 MNHEY, CDR2 SVGAGI. The CDR3 contains 15 residues. CDR3 sequence reads: CASRQSGTGTYEQYF. The CDR3 nucleotides are TGTGCCAGCAGGCAGTCTGGGACAGGGACCTACGAGCAGTACTTC.

The V call is TRBV4-2, the J call TRBJ1-6, with TRBD1 as a possible D gene (5 bases). Germline values: CDR1 LGHNA, CDR2 YNFKEQ. This CDR3 has 16 residues. Trimming stripped 0 bases from V and 7 bases from J, with 13 bases between. The CDR3 DNA reads as TGTGCCAGCAGCCAAGATGGTCAGGGAATAAATTCACCCCTCCACTTT. Protein sequence: CASSQDGQGINSPLHF.

The V and J genes are TRBV7-6 and TRBJ1-2; D remains unclear. The CDR3 covers 13 residues. Trimming shortened V by 1 base and J by 8 bases, and 11 bases separated the two germline ends. Germline V lookup: CDR1 SGHVS, CDR2 FNYEAQ. The chain's CDR3 is CASSLGASRGYTF. The CDR3 DNA is TGTGCCAGCAGCTTAGGAGCGAGTCGGGGCTACACCTTC.

The genes are TRBV19 and TRBJ2-3; 9 bases are a match to TRBD2. The CDR3 covers 16 residues. V dropped 3 bases and J dropped 0; count of bases not matched to a gene: 4. Germline V lookup: CDR1 LNHDA, CDR2 SQIVND (reference sequence). The CDR3 bases are TGTGCCAGTAGTATCAGCGGGGGGTTTAGCACAGATACGCAGTATTTT. This translates into CASSISGGFSTDTQYF.

This chain connects TRBV11-1 to TRBJ1-1; possibly TRBD1 for D (6 bases). Germline assignment: CDR1 SGHAT and CDR2 FQDESV (reference sequence). The CDR3 is 14 residues long. V lost 5 bases and J lost 1, with 11 bases in between. CDR3 sequence (DNA): TGTGCCAGCAGCCAGGGGCTCCGGAACACTGAAGCTTTCTTT. Amino acid sequence: CASSQGLRNTEAFF.

In DNA, the CDR3 is TGTGCCAGCAGCTTCCGGGGGGGGGACCAAGAGACCCAGTACTTC. Translated: CASSFRGGDQETQYF. The chain recombines TRBV7-2 with TRBJ2-5; TRBD2 matches at 8 bases. The V gene end was trimmed by 3 bases and the J gene end by 0 bases; junction bases not matched to a gene: 3. Germline V gene lookup returns CDR1 SGHTA and CDR2 FQGNSA. This CDR3 comprises 15 residues.

This chain connects TRBV9 to TRBJ2-3; TRBD2 aligns across 11 bases. The junction had 12 bases not matched to a gene; V was cut back by 1 base and J by 5 bases. The CDR3 covers 18 residues. The germline V gene has CDR1 SGDLS and CDR2 YYNGEE. The CDR3 protein is CASSVRTSGLKGGDTQYF. CDR3 DNA sequence: TGTGCCAGCAGCGTAAGGACTAGCGGGCTTAAGGGTGGAGATACGCAGTATTTT.